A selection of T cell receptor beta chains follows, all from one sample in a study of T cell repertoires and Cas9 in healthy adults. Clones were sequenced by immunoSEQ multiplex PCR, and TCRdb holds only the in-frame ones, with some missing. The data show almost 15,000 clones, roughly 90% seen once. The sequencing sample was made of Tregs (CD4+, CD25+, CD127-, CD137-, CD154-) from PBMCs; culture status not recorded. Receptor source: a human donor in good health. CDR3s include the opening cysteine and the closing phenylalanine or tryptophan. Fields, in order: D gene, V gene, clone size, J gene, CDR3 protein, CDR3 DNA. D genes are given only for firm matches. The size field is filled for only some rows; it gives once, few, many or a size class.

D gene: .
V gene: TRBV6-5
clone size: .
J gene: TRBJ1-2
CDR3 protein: CASSYSKGLANYGYTF
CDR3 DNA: TGTGCCAGCAGTTACTCTAAGGGTCTCGCTAACTATGGCTACACCTTC

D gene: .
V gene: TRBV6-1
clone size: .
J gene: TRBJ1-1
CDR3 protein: CASSFLAVAEAFF
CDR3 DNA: TGTGCCAGCAGTTTTCTGGCGGTCGCTGAAGCTTTCTTT

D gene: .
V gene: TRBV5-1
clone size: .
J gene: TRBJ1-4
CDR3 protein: CASKAGPIHEKLFF
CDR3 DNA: TGCGCCAGCAAGGCGGGACCTATACATGAAAAACTGTTTTTT

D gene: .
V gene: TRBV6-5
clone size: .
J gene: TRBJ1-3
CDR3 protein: CASSSGLSSGNTIYF
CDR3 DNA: TGTGCCAGCAGTTCAGGGCTTAGTTCTGGAAACACCATATATTTT

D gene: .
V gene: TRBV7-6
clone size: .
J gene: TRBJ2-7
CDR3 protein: CASSLVTQGPYEQYF
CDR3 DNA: TGTGCCAGCAGCTTAGTCACGCAGGGGCCCTACGAGCAGTACTTC

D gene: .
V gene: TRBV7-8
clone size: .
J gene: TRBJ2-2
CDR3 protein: CASSLGTGGANTGELFF
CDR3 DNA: TGTGCCAGCAGCTTAGGCACGGGGGGCGCGAACACCGGGGAGCTGTTTTTT

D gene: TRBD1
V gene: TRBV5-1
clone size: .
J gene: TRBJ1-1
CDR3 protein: CASRRTGVDTEAFF
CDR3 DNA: TGCGCCAGCAGGAGGACAGGGGTGGACACTGAAGCTTTCTTT

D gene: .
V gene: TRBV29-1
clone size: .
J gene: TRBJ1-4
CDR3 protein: CSAIDRSNEKLFF
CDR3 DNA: TGCAGCGCTATCGACAGGTCGAATGAAAAACTGTTTTTT

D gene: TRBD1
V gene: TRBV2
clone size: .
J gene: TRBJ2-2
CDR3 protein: CASRGDRVKTGELFF
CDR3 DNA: TGTGCCAGCAGGGGGGACAGGGTGAAGACCGGGGAGCTGTTTTTT

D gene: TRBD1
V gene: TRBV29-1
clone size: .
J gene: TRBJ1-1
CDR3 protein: CSAADRARGWDTEAFF
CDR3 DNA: TGCAGCGCCGCGGACAGGGCGCGAGGCTGGGACACTGAAGCTTTCTTT

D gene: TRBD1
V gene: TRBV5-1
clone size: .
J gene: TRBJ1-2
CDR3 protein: CASSSAGTGDYGYTF
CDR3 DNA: TGCGCCAGCAGCTCCGCCGGGACAGGGGACTATGGCTACACCTTC

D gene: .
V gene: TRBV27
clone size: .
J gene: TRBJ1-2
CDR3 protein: CASFPGPSFYGYTF
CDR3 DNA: TGTGCCAGCTTTCCGGGACCGAGCTTCTATGGCTACACCTTC

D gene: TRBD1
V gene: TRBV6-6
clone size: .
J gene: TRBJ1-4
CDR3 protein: CASNQGGSAVKLFF
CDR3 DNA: TGTGCCAGCAACCAGGGGGGAAGTGCCGTAAAACTGTTTTTT

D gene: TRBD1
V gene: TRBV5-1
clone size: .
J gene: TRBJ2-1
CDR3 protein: CASSNRGDEQFF
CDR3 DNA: TGCGCCAGCAGCAACAGGGGCGATGAGCAGTTCTTC

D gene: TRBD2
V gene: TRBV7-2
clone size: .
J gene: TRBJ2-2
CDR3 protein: CASSSPFSGGTGELFF
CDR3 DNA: TGTGCCAGCAGCTCCCCCTTTAGCGGGGGAACCGGGGAGCTGTTTTTT

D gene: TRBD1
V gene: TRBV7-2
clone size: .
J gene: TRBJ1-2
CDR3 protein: CASSFSVGTVGYTF
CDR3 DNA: TGTGCCAGCAGCTTTTCCGTGGGGACAGTGGGCTACACCTTC

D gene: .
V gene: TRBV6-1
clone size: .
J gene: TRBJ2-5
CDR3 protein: CASDSAQETQYF
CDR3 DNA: TGTGCCAGCGACAGCGCTCAAGAGACCCAGTACTTC

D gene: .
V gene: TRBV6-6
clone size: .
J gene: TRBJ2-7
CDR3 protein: CASSKQGGSYEQYF
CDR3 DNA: TGTGCCAGCAGTAAACAGGGGGGGTCCTACGAGCAGTACTTC

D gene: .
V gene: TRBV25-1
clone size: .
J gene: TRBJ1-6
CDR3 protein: CASRQQGISYNSPLHF
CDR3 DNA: TGTGCCAGCAGGCAACAGGGAATTTCCTATAATTCACCCCTCCACTTT

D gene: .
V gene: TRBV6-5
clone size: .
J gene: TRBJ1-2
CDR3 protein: CASSYRAGHGYTF
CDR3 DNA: TGTGCCAGCAGTTATCGGGCAGGGCATGGCTACACCTTC

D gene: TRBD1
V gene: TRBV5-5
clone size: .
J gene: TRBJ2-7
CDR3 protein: CASSLSVGQGSPAYEQYF
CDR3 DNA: TGTGCCAGCAGCTTGTCTGTGGGACAGGGGTCTCCCGCCTACGAGCAGTACTTC

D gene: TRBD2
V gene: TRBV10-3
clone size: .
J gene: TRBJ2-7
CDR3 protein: CAISAPPSGIYEQYF
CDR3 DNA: TGTGCCATCAGTGCACCGCCTAGCGGAATCTACGAGCAGTACTTC

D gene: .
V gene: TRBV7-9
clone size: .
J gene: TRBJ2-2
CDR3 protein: CASSPRQKNTGELFF
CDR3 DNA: TGTGCCAGCAGCCCTAGACAGAAGAACACCGGGGAGCTGTTTTTT

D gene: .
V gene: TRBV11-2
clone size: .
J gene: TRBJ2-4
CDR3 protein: CASSLGGDIQYF
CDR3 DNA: TGTGCCAGCAGCTTAGGAGGGGACATTCAGTACTTC

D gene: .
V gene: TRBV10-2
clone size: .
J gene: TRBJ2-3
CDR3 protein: CASSESGANTQYF
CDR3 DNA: TGCGCCAGCAGTGAGTCGGGAGCGAATACGCAGTATTTT

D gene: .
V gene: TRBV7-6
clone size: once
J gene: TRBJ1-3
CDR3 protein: CASSPQQRHVPGSGNTIYF
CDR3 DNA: TGTGCCAGCAGCCCCCAACAAAGACACGTCCCGGGCTCTGGAAACACCATATATTTT

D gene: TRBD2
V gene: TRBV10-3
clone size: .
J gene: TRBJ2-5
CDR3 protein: CAISDPGTSGMGTQYF
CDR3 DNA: TGTGCCATCAGTGACCCCGGGACTAGCGGGATGGGGACCCAGTACTTC

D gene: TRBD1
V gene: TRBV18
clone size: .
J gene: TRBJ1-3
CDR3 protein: CASSPTGDSGNTIYF
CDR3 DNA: TGTGCCAGCTCACCAACAGGGGACTCTGGAAACACCATATATTTT

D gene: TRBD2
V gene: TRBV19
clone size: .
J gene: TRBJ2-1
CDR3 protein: CASSIQWGGYNEQFF
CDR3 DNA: TGTGCCAGTAGTATCCAGTGGGGGGGCTACAATGAGCAGTTCTTC

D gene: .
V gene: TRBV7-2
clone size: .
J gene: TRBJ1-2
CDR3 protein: CASSYDSISGRNYGYTF
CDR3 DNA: TGTGCCAGCAGCTATGACTCGATCTCGGGACGGAACTATGGCTACACCTTC

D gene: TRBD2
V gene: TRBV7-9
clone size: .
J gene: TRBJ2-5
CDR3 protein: CASSPGPRLAVETQYF
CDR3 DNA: TGTGCCAGCAGCCCAGGACCGCGACTAGCCGTGGAGACCCAGTACTTC

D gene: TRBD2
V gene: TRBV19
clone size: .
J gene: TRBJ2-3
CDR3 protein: CASNVGLAVTDTQYF
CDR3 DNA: TGTGCCAGTAATGTGGGACTAGCGGTCACAGATACGCAGTATTTT

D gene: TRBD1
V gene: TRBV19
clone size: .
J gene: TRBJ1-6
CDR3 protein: CASSTSRGQGAWGSPLHF
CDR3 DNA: TGTGCCAGTAGTACGAGTCGGGGACAGGGGGCCTGGGGGTCACCCCTCCACTTT

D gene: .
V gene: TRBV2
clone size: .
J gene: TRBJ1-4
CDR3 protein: CASSRFNEKLFF
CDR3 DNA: TGTGCCAGCAGCCGGTTTAATGAAAAACTGTTTTTT

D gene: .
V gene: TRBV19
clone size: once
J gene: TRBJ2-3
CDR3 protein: CASSIGPRTDTQYF
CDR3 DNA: TGTGCCAGTAGTATAGGCCCCCGGACAGATACGCAGTATTTT

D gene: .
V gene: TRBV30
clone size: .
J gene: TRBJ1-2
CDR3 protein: CAWSVLSGPANYGYTF
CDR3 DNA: TGTGCCTGGAGTGTACTGTCAGGACCGGCTAACTATGGCTACACCTTC

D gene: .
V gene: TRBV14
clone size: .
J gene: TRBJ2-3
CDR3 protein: CASSRWGGTDAQYF
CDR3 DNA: TGTGCCAGCAGCCGATGGGGAGGGACAGATGCGCAGTATTTT

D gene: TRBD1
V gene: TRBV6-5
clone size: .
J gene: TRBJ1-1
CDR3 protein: CASRRQGAVTEAFF
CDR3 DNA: TGTGCCAGCAGAAGACAGGGGGCGGTCACTGAAGCTTTCTTT

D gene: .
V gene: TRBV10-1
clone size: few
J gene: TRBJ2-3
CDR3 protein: CASSESGGSDTQYF
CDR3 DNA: TGCGCCAGCAGTGAGTCAGGCGGCTCGGATACGCAGTATTTT

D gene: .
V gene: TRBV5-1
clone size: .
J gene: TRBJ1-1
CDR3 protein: CASSGGQLNTEAFF
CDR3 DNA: TGCGCCAGCAGCGGGGGACAACTCAACACTGAAGCTTTCTTT

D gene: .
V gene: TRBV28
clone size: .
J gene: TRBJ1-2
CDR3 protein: CASSFLGMGYTF
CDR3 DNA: TGTGCCAGCAGTTTTCTGGGGATGGGCTACACCTTC

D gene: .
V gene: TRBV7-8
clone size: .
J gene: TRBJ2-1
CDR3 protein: CASSPRGYFVF
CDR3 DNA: TGTGCCAGCAGCCCCCGGGGGTATTTCGTCTTC

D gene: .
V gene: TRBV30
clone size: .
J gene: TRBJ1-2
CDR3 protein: CAWSVPPLGGYTF
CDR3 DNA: TGTGCCTGGAGTGTACCCCCACTAGGCGGCTACACCTTC

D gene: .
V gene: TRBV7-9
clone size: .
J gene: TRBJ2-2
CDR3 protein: CASSLLAGVGELFF
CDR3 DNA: TGTGCCAGCAGCTTGCTCGCGGGCGTCGGGGAGCTGTTTTTT